A single T cell receptor (beta chain) is shown here with its context. Its cognate antigen is unknown. These data originate in a study of Ad26.COV2.S vaccination and SARS-CoV-2 variants. The wider study: Administration of Ad26.COV2.S was intramuscular, either once or twice 56 days apart.

As to treatment: 15 to 20 received Ad26.COV2.S at low or high dose, single or two shots; 5 received placebo; per-sample allocation not given. Following the first vaccine or placebo injection, samples were taken on day 63. An adult donor aged 18-55 years was enrolled in Boston. Produced via immunoSEQ multiplex PCR; TCRdb's table is partial and in-frame only. This table holds 430,000 or so clones, 75% to 95% found once. Between the trimmed V and J ends, which lost 6 bases and 4 bases, there was a span of 17 bases. Germline V lookup: CDR1 MNHEY, CDR2 SMNVEV (reference sequence). This CDR3 contains 15 residues. Study-level results: It was reported that spike-specific CD8+ and CD4+ T cell responses were substantially broad after vaccination. Total T cell responses, in the TCR breadth and depth analyses, may have been underestimated.

This material consisted of peripheral blood, taken in a trial of Ad26.COV2.S vaccine versus placebo. The V and J genes are TRBV27 and TRBJ2-3; D perhaps matches TRBD2 (5 bases). The TCR originated in a person between 18 and 60 years old who received the Ad26.COV2.S COVID-19 vaccine or a placebo. In DNA, the CDR3 is TGTGCCAGCAGCTTCTCCGTGGGGAGCCCAGATACGCAGTATTTT. Translation: CASSFSVGSPDTQYF.